This T cell receptor beta chain was sequenced for a study of tumor-infiltrating lymphocytes in localized non-small cell lung cancer. Study conclusions and caveats: Technical variation could not be separated from intratumor heterogeneity here. TCR sequencing covered a subset of patients with enough tissue. Tumor T-cell fraction was not associated with recurrence-free survival. No T-cell fraction difference was seen between IM1 and IM2 tumors.

TCRdb keeps only in-frame clones here, not all; method: immunoSEQ multiplex PCR. Of thousands of clones detected, around 77% appear once; the ten largest clones hold 7% to 9%. To note about this clone: Its matching antigen is unknown.

Sample: lung tumor tissue. This clonotype originated in a human donor with non-small cell lung cancer.

Here the CDR3 reads CASSQLAGGSYEQYF. CDR3 sequence (DNA): TGCGCCAGCAGCCAACTAGCGGGAGGCTCCTACGAGCAGTACTTC. J is TRBJ2-7 and V is TRBV4-1; 11 bases align to TRBD2. CDR1 and CDR2 (germline): MGHRA, YSYEKL. The CDR3 totals 15 residues. With 2 bases clipped from V and 0 bases from J, the junction kept 0 bases outside the gene matches.